Below, 24 T cell receptor beta chains from the same sample are listed, as sequenced in a study of regulatory T cells in long-lasting Graves disease. The time point here: newly diagnosed GD, antithyroid drugs for less than 3 months. With RNA extracted from PBMCs as input, the TCR library was made. Construction of the TCR beta libraries employed iRepertoire HTBI primers in conjunction with Arm-PCR of CDR3 regions. TCRdb itself ran the multiplex PCR reads through MiXCR, one entry per CDR3 protein. The sample records 400,000 to 500,000 distinct CDR3 sequences, 16% being singletons. The same sample was also used in a study of T cells in Graves' hyperthyroidism and ophthalmopathy.

This sample comprised peripheral blood mononuclear cells (PBMCs), obtained at new diagnosis, from a patient treated with antithyroid drugs. Receptor source: a woman aged 18-29 years with Graves disease.

This chain connects TRBV10-3 to TRBJ2-1; TRBD2 might be the D (6 bases). The CDR3 is 13 residues long. Germline CDR1 and CDR2: ENHRY and SYGVKD. The V gene lost 4 bases and the J gene lost 7 bases, with 11 bases spanning the gap. DNA for the CDR3: TGTGCCATCAGTGGCGGGATAGCGAATGAGCAGTTCTTC. It is translated as CAISGGIANEQFF.

This clonotype has more than one count but fewer than ten. The V gene is TRBV10-3, the J gene TRBJ1-1, with D possibly TRBD1 on 6 matching bases. V lost 7 bases and J 0 bases, leaving 12 bases between the germline ends. Looked up from germline, CDR1 is ENHRY and CDR2 is SYGVKD. The CDR3 sequence is 14 residues long. CDR3 protein: CAIKGVNMNTEAFF. CDR3 DNA sequence: TGTGCCATCAAGGGGGTGAACATGAACACTGAAGCTTTCTTT.

The chain combines TRBV2 with TRBJ2-5; possible D gene TRBD2, 7 bases. The CDR3 spans 14 residues. Germline V CDR1 and CDR2: SNHLY, FYNNEI. V was cut by 8 bases and J by 2 bases, with 15 bases left in between. The CDR3 bases are TGTGCCAGCGGGAGGGAGGGGGAACAAGAGACCCAGTACTTC. Its translation is CASGREGEQETQYF.

This clonotype appeared many times. V usage is TRBV12-3 or TRBV12-4 and J usage is TRBJ2-7, with 12 bases identical to TRBD1. This CDR3 comprises 18 residues. J gave up 3 bases and V 5 bases, and 14 bases lay outside the gene matches. CDR3 residues: CASSRPSPGTGGFYEQYF. The DNA for the CDR3 is TGTGCCAGCAGTCGTCCTAGTCCCGGGACAGGGGGCTTCTACGAGCAGTACTTC.

This clonotype was counted at least ten times. CDR3 protein: CASSFVWGAGGLNTEAFF. The CDR3 bases are TGTGCCAGCAGCTTTGTGTGGGGAGCAGGGGGCCTGAACACTGAAGCTTTCTTT. The rearrangement uses TRBV11-1 and TRBJ1-1; 8 bases fit TRBD1. The germline gives CDR1 SGHAT, CDR2 FQDESV (reference sequence). Trimming at V came to 3 bases and at J to 0 bases, leaving 12 bases not matched to a gene. The CDR3 covers 18 residues.

The table lists this clonotype with many counts. V is TRBV28 and J is TRBJ2-3, with D perhaps matching TRBD2 (6 bases). Trimming pared 10 bases from V and 7 bases from J, leaving 18 bases between. The CDR3 has 13 residues. CDR1 is MDHEN, CDR2 SYDVKM, per germline. DNA for the CDR3: TGTGCCACCGGGGACTCCTCCTTCAATACGCAGTATTTT. Translated, it gives CATGDSSFNTQYF.

The gene calls are TRBV20-1 and TRBJ1-1; no clear D gene. Trimming shortened V by 2 bases and J by 4 bases, and 14 bases separated the two germline ends. CDR1 and CDR2 from the germline V gene are DFQATT and SNEGSKA (reference sequence). The CDR3 length is 14 residues. CDR3 protein: CSARKSIEFTEAFF. As DNA, the CDR3 is TGCAGTGCTAGAAAATCCATTGAGTTCACTGAAGCTTTCTTT.

The gene calls are TRBV30 and TRBJ2-7, with D hard to call. Trimming pared 5 bases from V and 4 bases from J, leaving 18 bases between. The CDR3 has 14 residues. CDR1 is GTSNPN, CDR2 SVGIG, per germline (reference sequence). Here the CDR3 DNA reads TGTGCCTGGGCTCTTGGACCCGGCTCTTACGAGCAGTACTTC. The encoded protein is CAWALGPGSYEQYF.

With regard to this clonotype: This likely reflects a read error, since a far larger clone is one base away. The chain links TRBV12-3 or TRBV12-4 to TRBJ2-5; 10 bases line up with TRBD2. The ends lost 5 bases at V and 11 bases at J; junction bases unmatched: 23. The CDR3 loop spans 18 amino acids. CDR3 DNA sequence: TGTGCCAGCAGTCCCCCCTCTAGCGGGAGTGGTAACTACAATGAGCAGTACTTC. Its translation: CASSPPSSGSGNYNEQYF.

The sample holds many counts of this clonotype. V and J are TRBV5-1 and TRBJ2-7, with D unclear. Germline lookup yields CDR1 SGHRS and CDR2 YFSETQ. The CDR3 is 16 amino acids. Trimming removed 0 bases from V and 4 bases from J, with 17 bases in between. CDR3: CASSLVLNSAFYEQYF. CDR3 nucleotide sequence: TGCGCCAGCAGCTTGGTCCTGAACAGTGCCTTTTACGAGCAGTACTTC.

This clonotype was seen many times. The chain employs TRBV11-3 and TRBJ2-3; D possibly corresponds to TRBD2 (5 bases). Germline loops: CDR1 SGHNT, CDR2 YENEEA. V shed 5 bases and J shed 2 bases, with 8 bases lying between them. The CDR3 length is 13 residues. CDR3 DNA: TGTGCCAGCAGCGGACTTAACACAGATACGCAGTATTTT. Protein sequence: CASSGLNTDTQYF.

This chain joins TRBV7-2 and TRBJ2-3; perhaps TRBD2 as D (6 bases). The CDR3 runs to 13 residues. The germline V and J ends were trimmed by 5 bases and 11 bases, with 17 bases remaining between them. Germline assignment: CDR1 SGHTA and CDR2 FQGNSA. The CDR3: CASSRTTPGMQYF. In nucleotides, the CDR3 is TGTGCCAGCAGCCGGACTACGCCAGGGATGCAGTATTTT.

The gene calls are TRBV28 and TRBJ1-5; the D is unclear. CDR3 length: 11 residues. CDR1 MDHEN and CDR2 SYDVKM come from the germline V gene. CDR3 coding DNA: TGTGGTACTGGTGAGGGTCAGCCCCAGCATTTT. As protein: CGTGEGQPQHF.

The chain links TRBV12-3 or TRBV12-4 to TRBJ1-5; 8 bases line up with TRBD1. The CDR3 totals 16 residues. The V and J ends lost 1 base and 5 bases, in that order; junction bases with no gene match: 7. The CDR3 spells CASSLGGTGGYQPQHF. DNA for the CDR3: TGTGCCAGCAGTTTAGGGGGGACAGGTGGGTATCAGCCCCAGCATTTT.

Points on this clonotype: In this CDR3 the conserved last residue, phenylalanine or tryptophan, is missing, so a read error is likely. The V and J genes are TRBV11-2 and TRBJ2-1; D might be TRBD1 or TRBD2, each matching 6 bases. The germline V gene encodes CDR1 SGHAT and CDR2 FQNNGV. This CDR3 is 14 amino acids long. CDR3 sequence: CASSYRLGTNEQFL. CDR3 sequence (DNA): TGTGCCAGCAGCTACCGACTAGGGACAAATGAACAGTTCCTC.

In this sample, this clonotype turned up many times. CDR3 amino acids: CASSPLFTSYEQYF. CDR3 coding DNA: TGTGCCAGCAGCCCCCTATTCACCTCATACGAGCAGTACTTC. V usage is TRBV7-2 and J usage is TRBJ2-7; unclear D gene. Germline CDR1 reads SGHTA; CDR2 reads FQGNSA. The CDR3 runs 14 residues. Deletions cut 5 bases from V and 4 bases from J, with 15 bases between.

The V call is TRBV18, the J call TRBJ2-1; TRBD2 matches 8 bases. Germline V gene sequence: CDR1 KGHSH, CDR2 LQKENI. The V segment lost 0 bases and the J segment 5 bases; nucleotides outside the gene matches: 6. This CDR3 region has 16 residues. DNA for the CDR3: TGTGCCAGCTCACCACCCCGTAGCGGGAACAACAATGAGCAGTTCTTC. It yields the protein CASSPPRSGNNNEQFF.

The chain is built from TRBV9 and TRBJ2-2; no firm D call. V gave up 0 bases and J gave up 4 bases, with 10 bases separating them. The V gene's germline CDR1 is SGDLS and CDR2 YYNGEE. The CDR3 loop spans 15 amino acids. This CDR3 reads CASSVEGSGTGELFF. The DNA for the CDR3 is TGTGCCAGCAGCGTAGAAGGTTCGGGCACCGGGGAGCTGTTTTTT.

This clonotype was picked up many times. This chain links TRBV7-2 with TRBJ2-7; 12 bases agree with TRBD2. The J segment lost 7 bases and the V segment lost 3 bases, leaving 7 bases of the junction unmatched. The CDR3 sequence is 15 residues long. CDR1 and CDR2 from the germline V gene are SGHTA and FQGNSA. DNA of the CDR3: TGTGCCAGCAGCTTTAGGACTAGCGGGGCCTCTGAGCAGTACTTC. Residues: CASSFRTSGASEQYF.

Ten or more counts support this clonotype. The genes are TRBV6-2 or TRBV6-3 and TRBJ1-5; D remains unclear. CDR1 MNHEY and CDR2 SVGEGT come from the germline V gene. The CDR3 is 14 residues long. Trimming removed 2 bases at V and 5 bases at J, with 10 bases between. The CDR3 nucleotides are TGTGCCAGCAGTTACGTGGCAGGACATCAGCCCCAGCATTTT. Protein product: CASSYVAGHQPQHF.

This clonotype has just a few counts. The rearrangement joins TRBV20-1 to TRBJ1-1; 10 bases are shared with TRBD1. Trimming at V came to 3 bases and at J to 12 bases, leaving 7 bases not matched to a gene. Looked up from germline, CDR1 is DFQATT and CDR2 is SNEGSKA (reference sequence). The CDR3 sequence is 12 residues long. The CDR3 nucleotides read TGCAGTGCTAGCGTCTGGGACAGGGGTTCTTTCTTT. Translation: CSASVWDRGSFF.

Ten or more counts support this clonotype. The chain couples TRBV6-5 to TRBJ1-3; 7 nucleotides agree with TRBD1. The CDR3 contains 16 residues. The germline V gene has CDR1 MNHEY and CDR2 SVGAGI. V shed 2 bases, J shed 4 bases, and the junction held 8 bases outside the gene matches. CDR3 amino acids: CASSYSTQGGGNTIYF. In DNA form, the CDR3 reads TGTGCCAGCAGTTACAGTACTCAGGGGGGCGGAAACACCATATATTTT.

The chain combines TRBV29-1 with TRBJ1-3; the D is unclear. The germline V gene has CDR1 SQVTM and CDR2 ANQGSEA. Trimming took off 7 bases at V and 0 bases at J, with 7 bases between the two ends. This CDR3 is built from 12 residues. Here the CDR3 reads CSACPSGNTIYF. The CDR3 nucleotides read TGCAGCGCTTGCCCCTCTGGAAACACCATATATTTT. The entire variable domain, with the rest obtained from reference TRBV29-1 and TRBJ1-3, is as follows: SAVISQKPSRDICQRGTSLTIQCQVDSQVTMMFWYRQQPGQSLTLIATANQGSEATYESGFVIDKFPISRPNLTFSTLTVSNMSPEDSSIYLCSACPSGNTIYFGEGSWLTVV.

The V and J genes are TRBV12-3 or TRBV12-4 and TRBJ2-2; D is unclear. V was trimmed by 4 bases and J by 6 bases, leaving 9 bases between them. The CDR3 spans 13 residues. The CDR3 region has the DNA TGTGCCAGCAGTTCGGACGCCCCCGGGGAGCTGTTTTTT. Protein sequence: CASSSDAPGELFF.